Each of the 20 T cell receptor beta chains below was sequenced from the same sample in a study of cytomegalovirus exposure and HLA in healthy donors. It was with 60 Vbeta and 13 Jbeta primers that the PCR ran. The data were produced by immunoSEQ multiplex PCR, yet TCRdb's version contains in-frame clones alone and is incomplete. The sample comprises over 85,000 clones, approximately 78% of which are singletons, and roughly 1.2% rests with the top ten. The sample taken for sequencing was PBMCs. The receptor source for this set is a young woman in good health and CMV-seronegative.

The CDR3 sequence: CASSAGVELFF. The CDR3 DNA sequence: TGTGCCAGCAGTGCCGGGGTAGAGCTGTTTTTT. V usage is TRBV2 and J usage is TRBJ2-2; D might be TRBD2 (5 bases). CDR1 and CDR2 (germline): SNHLY, FYNNEI. This CDR3 contains 11 residues. Trimming took 4 bases from V and 11 from J, leaving 8 bases between them.

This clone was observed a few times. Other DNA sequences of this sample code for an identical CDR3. The CDR3 coding sequence is TGTGCCATCAGTGAGCGAGGCAATGAGCAGTTCTTC. As protein: CAISERGNEQFF. The chain recombines TRBV10-3 with TRBJ2-1; D call uncertain. The germline V gene has CDR1 ENHRY and CDR2 SYGVKD. The V end was cut by 2 bases, the J end by 6 bases, with 5 bases between. The CDR3 runs 12 residues.

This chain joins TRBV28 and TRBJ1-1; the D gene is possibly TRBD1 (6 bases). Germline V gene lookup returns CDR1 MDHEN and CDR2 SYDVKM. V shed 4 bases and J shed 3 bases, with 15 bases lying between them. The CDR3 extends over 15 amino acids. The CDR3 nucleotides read TGTGCCAGCAGTTACACAGGGCTCGAGGACACTGAAGCTTTCTTT. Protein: CASSYTGLEDTEAFF.

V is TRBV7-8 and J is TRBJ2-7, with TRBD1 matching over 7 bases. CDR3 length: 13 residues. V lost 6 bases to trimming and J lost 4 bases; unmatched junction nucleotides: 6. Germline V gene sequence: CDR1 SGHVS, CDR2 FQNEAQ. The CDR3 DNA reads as TGTGCCAGCAGGCCCGGACAGGTTTACGAGCAGTACTTC. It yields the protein CASRPGQVYEQYF.

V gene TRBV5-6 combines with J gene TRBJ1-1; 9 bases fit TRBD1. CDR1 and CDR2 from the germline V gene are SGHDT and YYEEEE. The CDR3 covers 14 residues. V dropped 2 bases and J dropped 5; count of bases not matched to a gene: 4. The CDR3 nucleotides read TGTGCCAGCAGCTTTGGGACAGGGTTGACTGAAGCTTTCTTT. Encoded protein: CASSFGTGLTEAFF.

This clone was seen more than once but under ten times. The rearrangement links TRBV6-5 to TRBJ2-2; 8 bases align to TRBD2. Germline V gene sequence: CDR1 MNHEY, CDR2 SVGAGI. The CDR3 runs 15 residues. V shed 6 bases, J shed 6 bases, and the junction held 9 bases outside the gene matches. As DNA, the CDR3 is TGTGCCAGCAGAATAAGCGGGAGAGGGGCCGGGGAGCTGTTTTTT. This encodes CASRISGRGAGELFF.

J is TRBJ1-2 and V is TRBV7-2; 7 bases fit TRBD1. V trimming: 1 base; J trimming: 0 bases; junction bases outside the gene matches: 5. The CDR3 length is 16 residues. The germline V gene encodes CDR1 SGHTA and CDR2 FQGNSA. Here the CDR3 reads CASSLGGQSANYGYTF. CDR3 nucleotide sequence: TGTGCCAGCAGCTTAGGGGGACAGTCAGCTAACTATGGCTACACCTTC. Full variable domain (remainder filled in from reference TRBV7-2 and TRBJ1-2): GAGVSQSPSNKVTEKGKDVELRCDPISGHTALYWYRQSLGQGLEFLIYFQGNSAPDKSGLPSDRFSAERTGGSVSTLTIQRTQQEDSAVYLCASSLGGQSANYGYTFGSGTRLTVV.

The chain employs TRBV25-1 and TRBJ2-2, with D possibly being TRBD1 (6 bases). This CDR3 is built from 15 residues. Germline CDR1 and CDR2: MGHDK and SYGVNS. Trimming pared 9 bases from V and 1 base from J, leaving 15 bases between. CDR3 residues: CASRGWGRNTGELFF. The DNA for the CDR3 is TGTGCCAGTAGAGGCTGGGGGCGGAACACCGGGGAGCTGTTTTTT.

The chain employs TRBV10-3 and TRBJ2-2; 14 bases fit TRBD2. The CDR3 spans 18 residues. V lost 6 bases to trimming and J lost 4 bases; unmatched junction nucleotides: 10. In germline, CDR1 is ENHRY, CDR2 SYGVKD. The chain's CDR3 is CAIRSGTSGSVVTGELFF. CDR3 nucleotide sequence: TGTGCCATCAGATCCGGGACTAGCGGGAGTGTCGTCACCGGGGAGCTGTTTTTT.

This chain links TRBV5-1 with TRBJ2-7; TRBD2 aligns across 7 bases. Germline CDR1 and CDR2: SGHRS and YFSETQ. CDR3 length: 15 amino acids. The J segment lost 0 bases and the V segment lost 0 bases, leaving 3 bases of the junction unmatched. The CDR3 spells CASSLGLAASYEQYF. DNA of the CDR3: TGCGCCAGCAGCTTGGGCCTAGCGGCCTCCTACGAGCAGTACTTC.

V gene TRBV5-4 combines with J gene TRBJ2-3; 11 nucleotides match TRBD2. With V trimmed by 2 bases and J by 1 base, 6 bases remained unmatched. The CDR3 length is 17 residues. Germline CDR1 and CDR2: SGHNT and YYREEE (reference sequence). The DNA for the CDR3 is TGTGCCAGCAGCTTACCCGGGACTAGCGGCCGCACAGATACGCAGTATTTT. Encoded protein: CASSLPGTSGRTDTQYF.

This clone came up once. For the CDR3, the DNA is TGTGCCAGCAGCTTAGTAGATATTAGCGGAAGGTATGGCTACACCTTC. Protein sequence: CASSLVDISGRYGYTF. V and J are TRBV7-9 and TRBJ1-2, with D hard to call. The CDR3 contains 16 residues. V was cut by 1 base and J by 5 bases, with 17 bases left in between. Germline assignment: CDR1 SEHNR and CDR2 FQNEAQ (reference sequence). Together with reference TRBV7-9 and TRBJ1-2, the CDR3 gives the full variable domain: DTGVSQNPRHKITKRGQNVTFRCDPISEHNRLYWYRQTLGQGPEFLTYFQNEAQLEKSRLLSDRFSAERPKGSFSTLEIQRTEQGDSAMYLCASSLVDISGRYGYTFGSGTRLTVV.

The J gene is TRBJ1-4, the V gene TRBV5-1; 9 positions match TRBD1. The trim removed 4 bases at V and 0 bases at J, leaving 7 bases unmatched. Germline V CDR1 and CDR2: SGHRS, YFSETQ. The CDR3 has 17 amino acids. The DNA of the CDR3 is TGCGCCAGCAGCGGCCGGGACAGGGAAGCAACTAATGAAAAACTGTTTTTT. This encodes CASSGRDREATNEKLFF. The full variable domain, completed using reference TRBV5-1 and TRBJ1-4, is KAGVTQTPRYLIKTRGQQVTLSCSPISGHRSVSWYQQTPGQGLQFLFEYFSETQRNKGNFPGRFSGRQFSNSRSEMNVSTLELGDSALYLCASSGRDREATNEKLFFGSGTQLSVL.

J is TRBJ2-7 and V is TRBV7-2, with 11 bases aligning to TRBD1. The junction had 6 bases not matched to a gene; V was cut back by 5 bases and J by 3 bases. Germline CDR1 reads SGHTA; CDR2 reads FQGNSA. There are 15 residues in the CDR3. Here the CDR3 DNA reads TGTGCCAGCAGCCGATCCGGGACAGGGGGCTACGAGCAGTACTTC. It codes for CASSRSGTGGYEQYF.

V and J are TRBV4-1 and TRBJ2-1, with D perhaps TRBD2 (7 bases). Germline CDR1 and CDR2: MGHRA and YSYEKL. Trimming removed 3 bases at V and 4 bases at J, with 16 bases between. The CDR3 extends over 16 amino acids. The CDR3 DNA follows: TGCGCCAGCAGCCACAACCGGGGGGCCAATTACAATGAGCAGTTCTTC. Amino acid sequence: CASSHNRGANYNEQFF.

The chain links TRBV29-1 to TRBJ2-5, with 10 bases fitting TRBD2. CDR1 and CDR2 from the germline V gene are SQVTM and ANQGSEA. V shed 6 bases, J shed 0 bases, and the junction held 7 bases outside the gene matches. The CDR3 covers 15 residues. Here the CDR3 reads CSVAVAGGYQETQYF. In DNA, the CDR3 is TGCAGCGTAGCAGTAGCGGGGGGATACCAAGAGACCCAGTACTTC.

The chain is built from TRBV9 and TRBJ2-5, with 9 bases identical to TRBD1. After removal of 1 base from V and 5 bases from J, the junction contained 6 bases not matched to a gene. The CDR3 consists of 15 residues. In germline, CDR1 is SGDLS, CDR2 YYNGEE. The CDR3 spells CASSVSTGGMETQYF. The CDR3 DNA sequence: TGTGCCAGCAGCGTATCCACAGGGGGCATGGAGACCCAGTACTTC.

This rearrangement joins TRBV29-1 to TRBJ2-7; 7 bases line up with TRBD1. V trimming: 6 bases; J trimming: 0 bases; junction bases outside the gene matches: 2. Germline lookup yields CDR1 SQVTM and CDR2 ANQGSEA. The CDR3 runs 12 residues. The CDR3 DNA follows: TGCAGCGTGCGACAGGGCTCCTACGAGCAGTACTTC. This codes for CSVRQGSYEQYF.

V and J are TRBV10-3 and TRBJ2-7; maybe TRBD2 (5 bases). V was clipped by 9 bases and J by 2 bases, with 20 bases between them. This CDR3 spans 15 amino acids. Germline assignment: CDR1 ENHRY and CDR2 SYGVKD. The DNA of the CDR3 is TGTGCCATTTCTGCCGCAGGAGCGGACGCCTACGAGCAGTACTTC. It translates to CAISAAGADAYEQYF.

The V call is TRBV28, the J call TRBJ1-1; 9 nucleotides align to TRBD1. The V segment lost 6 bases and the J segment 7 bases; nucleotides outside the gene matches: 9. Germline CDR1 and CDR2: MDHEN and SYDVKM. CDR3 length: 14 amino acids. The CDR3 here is CASSSLPGQGEAFF. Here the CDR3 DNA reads TGTGCCAGCAGCTCCTTACCGGGACAGGGTGAAGCTTTCTTT.